This TCR beta chain was identified during a study of T cell responses to AZD1222 COVID-19 vaccine. The study, taken as a whole, reports: Spike-specific TCR breadth and depth were elevated following two AZD1222 doses.

Concerning this clone: Its specificity is not known.

The CDR3 length is 12 residues. The V gene lost 0 bases and the J gene lost 7 bases, with 6 bases spanning the gap. The method was immunoSEQ multiplex PCR; TCRdb's version includes in-frame clones alone and lacks a portion of them. The sample shows 130,000 or so clones, approximately 88% of them seen only once. V gene TRBV12-3 or TRBV12-4 combines with J gene TRBJ1-2; no firm D call. The sample here was peripheral blood, taken on day 0 of AZD1222 vaccination. The TCR originated in an adult in good health. The CDR3 loop reads CASSLAGFGYTF. DNA of the CDR3: TGTGCCAGCAGTTTAGCAGGGTTTGGCTACACCTTC.